These T cell receptor beta chains were read from a single sample in a study of glioma-infiltrating T cells. Each CDR3 protein gets one entry after TCRdb re-called the multiplex PCR reads with MiXCR. The table records some 93,000 distinct CDR3 sequences, roughly 40% of them present only once. Sequenced: glioma tissue, nonneoplastic brain tissue, or PBMCs (not recorded which). Receptor source: a human donor with low-grade glioma or glioblastoma, undergoing nonglioma brain surgery, or in good health (not recorded which). The CDR3 runs from the conserved cysteine through the conserved F or W. D genes are given only for firm matches. Where a row states a size, it is once, few, many or the class of an expanded clone; other rows omit it.

j_gene | d_gene | abundance | v_gene | CDR3aa | CDR3nt
TRBJ2-1 | - | many | TRBV6-6 | CASSYSIDYNEQFF | TGTGCCAGCAGTTACTCGATAGACTACAATGAGCAGTTCTTC
TRBJ2-1 | - | - | TRBV6-5 | CASSFNSGLLTRGNEQFF | TGTGCCAGCAGTTTCAATTCGGGACTCCTCACGAGGGGCAATGAGCAGTTCTTC
TRBJ1-1 | - | - | TRBV20-1 | CSAQGTESKAIF | TGCAGTGCTCAGGGGACGGAGTCTAAAGCTATCTTT
TRBJ1-1 | TRBD1 | many | TRBV12-3/TRBV12-4 | CASSLDRLTEAFF | TGTGCCAGCAGCTTGGACAGGCTCACTGAAGCTTTCTTT
TRBJ2-7 | TRBD2 | - | TRBV2 | CATTSVSYEQYF | TGTGCCACTACTAGCGTCTCCTACGAGCAGTACTTC
TRBJ2-1 | TRBD2 | many | TRBV6-5 | CASSYDPPTSGNNEQFF | TGTGCCAGCAGTTACGATCCCCCGACTAGCGGAAACAATGAGCAGTTCTTC
TRBJ1-1 | - | many | TRBV7-8 | CASSLGGGFNTEAFF | TGTGCCAGCAGCTTAGGGGGAGGGTTCAACACTGAAGCTTTCTTT
TRBJ1-4 | - | - | TRBV5-6 | CASSLRGASEKLFF | TGTGCCAGCAGCTTGCGGGGGGCGTCTGAAAAACTGTTTTTT
TRBJ1-6 | - | many | TRBV2 | CASIIQTNSPLHF | TGTGCCAGCATAATCCAGACTAATTCACCCCTCCACTTT
TRBJ2-3 | TRBD2 | - | TRBV28 | CASSPTGGAGTDTQYF | TGTGCCAGCAGTCCCACCGGGGGGGCGGGCACAGATACGCAGTATTTT